One and the same sample provided the 11 T cell receptor beta chains below, sequenced in a study of cytomegalovirus exposure and HLA in healthy donors. The PCR made use of 60 Vbeta and 13 Jbeta primers. Produced via immunoSEQ multiplex PCR; TCRdb's table is partial and in-frame only. The sample contains roughly 170,000 clones, 80% of which appear only once. Material: PBMCs. These receptors came from a woman between 45 and 65 years old in good health and CMV-seropositive.

This clone appeared a single time. This chain connects TRBV27 to TRBJ1-5; D might be TRBD1 (5 bases). The CDR3 sequence is 13 residues long. Trimming took 3 bases from V and 8 from J, leaving 11 bases between them. Germline V gene lookup returns CDR1 MNHEY and CDR2 SMNVEV (reference sequence). Here the CDR3 DNA reads TGTGCCAGCAGTTTGGCAGGGATAAAGCCCCAGCATTTT. It yields the protein CASSLAGIKPQHF.

The chain has TRBV28 and TRBJ2-7; TRBD2 agrees at 10 bases. Germline V gene data show CDR1 as MDHEN and CDR2 as SYDVKM. The CDR3 is made up of 14 amino acids. V was clipped by 7 bases and J by 3 bases; unmatched bases: 6. The CDR3 DNA sequence: TGTGCCAGCACATTAGCGGGGGGAATCTACGAGCAGTACTTC. Translated, it gives CASTLAGGIYEQYF. Full variable domain (rest looked up from reference TRBV28 and TRBJ2-7): DVKVTQSSRYLVKRTGEKVFLECVQDMDHENMFWYRQDPGLGLRLIYFSYDVKMKEKGDIPEGYSVSREKKERFSLILESASTNQTSMYLCASTLAGGIYEQYFGPGTRLTVT.

The CDR3 region has the DNA TGTGCCAGCAGCCAAGGAGGGGCTAGCGGGTCACAGTACTTC. As protein: CASSQGGASGSQYF. This chain joins TRBV5-4 and TRBJ2-7, with 8 bases fitting TRBD2. Germline CDR1 reads SGHNT; CDR2 reads YYREEE (reference sequence). The CDR3 contains 14 residues. Unmatched junction bases numbered 13, after V lost 4 bases and J lost 10 bases.

On this clone: At one of its ends the junction is not consistent with the germline gene, which may arise from a read error. The gene calls are TRBV7-7 and TRBJ2-1; 10 bases align to TRBD2. CDR1 and CDR2 from the germline V gene are SSHAT and FNYEAQ (reference sequence). CDR3 length: 18 amino acids. The CDR3 here is CASSSGLAATKPYNEQFF. CDR3 DNA: TGTGCTAGCAGCTCCGGACTAGCGGCCACGAAACCTTACAATGAGCAGTTCTTC. Full variable domain (remainder filled in from reference TRBV7-7 and TRBJ2-1): GAGVSQSPRYKVTKRGQDVTLRCDPISSHATLYWYQQALGQGPEFLTYFNYEAQPDKSGLPSDRFSAERPEGSISTLTIQRTEQRDSAMYRCASSSGLAATKPYNEQFFGPGTRLTVL.

The rearrangement uses TRBV5-1 and TRBJ2-5, with D possibly matching TRBD1 (6 bases). The J call may be mistaken, given a closer DNA end match to TRBJ2-7. Per germline, CDR1 SGHRS and CDR2 YFSETQ. The CDR3 spans 15 residues. CDR3 region: CASSPRGDSSYEQYF. Here the CDR3 DNA reads TGCGCCAGCAGCCCCAGGGGCGATAGCTCCTACGAGCAGTACTTC.

This clone was found a few times. The chain recombines TRBV19 with TRBJ1-5; TRBD1 is a possible D gene (6 bases). Trimming pared 3 bases from V and 0 bases from J, leaving 12 bases between. The germline gives CDR1 LNHDA, CDR2 SQIVND (reference sequence). The CDR3 is 16 residues long. The DNA of the CDR3 is TGTGCCAGTAGTATGCGTCAGGGGAATAGCAATCAGCCCCAGCATTTT. Protein: CASSMRQGNSNQPQHF.

The chain carries TRBV18 and TRBJ2-2; 8 bases agree with TRBD2. This CDR3 spans 16 amino acids. The J segment lost 0 bases and the V segment lost 4 bases, leaving 4 bases of the junction unmatched. Per the germline V gene, CDR1 is KGHSH and CDR2 is LQKENI. The chain's CDR3 is CASSLLAGSNTGELFF. The CDR3 bases are TGTGCCAGCTCACTTCTAGCGGGTTCGAACACCGGGGAGCTGTTTTTT.

Only a few counts were recorded for this clone. The chain recombines TRBV4-3 with TRBJ1-2; TRBD1 might be the D (5 bases). The V gene's germline CDR1 is LGHNA and CDR2 YSLEER. Trimming cost V 3 bases and J 8 bases, with 13 bases left between them. The CDR3 is 13 residues long. CDR3 loop: CASSQDQGPGYTF. CDR3 nucleotides: TGCGCCAGCAGCCAGGACCAGGGCCCGGGCTACACCTTC.

This chain connects TRBV5-5 to TRBJ2-1, with D maybe TRBD1 (5 bases). The CDR3 totals 14 residues. The V end was cut by 4 bases, the J end by 8 bases, with 16 bases between. The germline CDR1 and CDR2 sequences are SGHKS and YYEKEE (reference sequence). CDR3 region: CASSARGLLDEQFF. CDR3 DNA sequence: TGTGCCAGCAGCGCTAGGGGCCTCCTAGATGAGCAGTTCTTC.

This chain links TRBV9 with TRBJ2-3, with a tentative D call TRBD2 (6 bases). CDR1 SGDLS and CDR2 YYNGEE come from the germline V gene. There are 16 residues in the CDR3. Between the trimmed V and J ends, which lost 0 bases and 2 bases, there was a span of 13 bases. The CDR3 reads CASSVGSSGSTDTQYF. The CDR3 DNA follows: TGTGCCAGCAGCGTAGGCTCCAGCGGGTCCACAGATACGCAGTATTTT.

The rearrangement uses TRBV7-3 and TRBJ2-5; no clear D. CDR1 SGHTA and CDR2 FQGTGA come from the germline V gene. V shed 1 base and J shed 5 bases, with 8 bases lying between them. The CDR3 totals 13 residues. The CDR3 DNA follows: TGTGCCAGCAGCTTAAACGGGTTGGAGACCCAGTACTTC. It codes for CASSLNGLETQYF.